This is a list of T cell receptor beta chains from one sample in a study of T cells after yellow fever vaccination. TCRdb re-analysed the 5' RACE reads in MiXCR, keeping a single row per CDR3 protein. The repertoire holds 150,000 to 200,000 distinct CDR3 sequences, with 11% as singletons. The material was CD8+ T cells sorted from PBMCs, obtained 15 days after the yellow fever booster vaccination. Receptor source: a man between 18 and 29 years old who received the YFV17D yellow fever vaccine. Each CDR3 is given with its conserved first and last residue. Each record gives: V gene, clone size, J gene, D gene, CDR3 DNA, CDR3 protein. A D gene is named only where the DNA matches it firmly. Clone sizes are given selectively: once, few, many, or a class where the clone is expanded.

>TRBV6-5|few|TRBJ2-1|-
TGTGCCAGCAGTGGGTCGAGGGGGGGCAATGAGCAGTTCTTC
CASSGSRGGNEQFF
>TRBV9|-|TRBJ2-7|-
TGTGCCAGCAGCGTAGATAACTCCTACGAGCAGTACTTC
CASSVDNSYEQYF
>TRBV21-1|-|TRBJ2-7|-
TGTGCCAGCAGCAAGGACAAAGGGCAGGAGTACGAGCAGTACTTC
CASSKDKGQEYEQYF
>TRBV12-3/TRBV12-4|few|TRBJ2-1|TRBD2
TGTGCCAGCAGTGAAGATGTAGCGGGGCAGGATGAGCAGTTCTTC
CASSEDVAGQDEQFF
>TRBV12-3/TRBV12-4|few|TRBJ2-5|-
TGTGCCAGCAACTTGGAGGGGCCTTTCTTTCAAGAGACCCAGTACTTC
CASNLEGPFFQETQYF
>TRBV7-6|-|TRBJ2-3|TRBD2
TGTGCCAGCAGCAATAGCGGGGGCACAGATACGCAGTATTTT
CASSNSGGTDTQYF
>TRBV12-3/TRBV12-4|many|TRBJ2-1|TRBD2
TGTGCCAGCAGTTCGGGACTAGCTTACAATGAGCAGTTCTTC
CASSSGLAYNEQFF
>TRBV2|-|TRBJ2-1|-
TGTGCCAGCGCGTTGGGACGGATCGACAATGAGCAGTTCTTC
CASALGRIDNEQFF
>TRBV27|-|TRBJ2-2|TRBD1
TGTGCCAGCAGTTTTTCGGGACAGGGGCCCGGGGAGCTGTTTTTT
CASSFSGQGPGELFF
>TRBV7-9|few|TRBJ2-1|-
TGTGCCAGCAGCTTGGTTTTTGGGCGGAATGAGCAGTTCTTC
CASSLVFGRNEQFF
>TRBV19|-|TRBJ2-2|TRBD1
TGTGCCAGTAGTCTCACAGGGGCCCCCGGGGAGCTGTTTTTT
CASSLTGAPGELFF
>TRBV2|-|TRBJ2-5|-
TGTGCCAGCAGGAACACAGGGGAGGAAGAGACCCAGTACTTC
CASRNTGEEETQYF
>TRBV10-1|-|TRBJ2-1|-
TGCGCCAGCAGTGATGGACGGGTGAGCTCCTACAATGAGCAGTTCTTC
CASSDGRVSSYNEQFF
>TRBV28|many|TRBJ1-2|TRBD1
TGTGCCAGCCTCCCTTTCAGGGGGCAGGGCTACACCTTC
CASLPFRGQGYTF
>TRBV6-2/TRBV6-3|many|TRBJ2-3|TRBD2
TGTGCCAGCAGTCCTGCGGGGGACTACACAGATACGCAGTATTTT
CASSPAGDYTDTQYF